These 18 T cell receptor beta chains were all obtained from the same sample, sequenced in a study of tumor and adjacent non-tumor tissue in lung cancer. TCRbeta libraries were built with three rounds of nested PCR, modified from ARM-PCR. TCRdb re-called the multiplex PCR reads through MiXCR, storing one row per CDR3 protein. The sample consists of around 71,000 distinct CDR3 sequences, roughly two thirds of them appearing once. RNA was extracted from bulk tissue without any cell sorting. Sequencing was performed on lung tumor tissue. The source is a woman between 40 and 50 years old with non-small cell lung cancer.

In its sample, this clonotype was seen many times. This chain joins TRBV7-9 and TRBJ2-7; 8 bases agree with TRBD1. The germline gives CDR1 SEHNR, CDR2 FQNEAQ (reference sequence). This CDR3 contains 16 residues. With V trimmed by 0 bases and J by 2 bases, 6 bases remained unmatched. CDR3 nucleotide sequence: TGTGCCAGCAGCTTAGCCGTACAGGGGGGAACCTACGAGCAGTACTTC. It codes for CASSLAVQGGTYEQYF.

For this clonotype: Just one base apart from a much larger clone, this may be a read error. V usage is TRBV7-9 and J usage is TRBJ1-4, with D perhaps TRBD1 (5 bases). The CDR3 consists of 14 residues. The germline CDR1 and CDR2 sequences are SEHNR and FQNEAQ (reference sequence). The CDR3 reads CASSSTVNNEKLLF. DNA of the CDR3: TGTGCCAGCAGCTCGACAGTTAATAATGAAAAACTGCTTTTT.

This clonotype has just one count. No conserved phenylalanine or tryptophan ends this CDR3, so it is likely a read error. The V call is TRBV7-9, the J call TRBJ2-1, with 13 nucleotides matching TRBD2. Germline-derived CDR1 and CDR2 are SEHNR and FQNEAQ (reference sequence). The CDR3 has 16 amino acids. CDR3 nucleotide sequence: TGTACCAGCAGCCGACTAGCGGGGGGCTCCTACAATGAGCAGTTCTAC. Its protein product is CTSSRLAGGSYNEQFY.

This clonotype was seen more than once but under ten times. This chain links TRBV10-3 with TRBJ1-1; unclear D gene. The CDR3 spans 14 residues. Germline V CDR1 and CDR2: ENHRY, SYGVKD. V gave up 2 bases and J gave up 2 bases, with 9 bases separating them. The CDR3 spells CAISEGGSNTEAFF. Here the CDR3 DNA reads TGTGCCATCAGTGAGGGAGGGAGTAACACTGAAGCTTTCTTT.

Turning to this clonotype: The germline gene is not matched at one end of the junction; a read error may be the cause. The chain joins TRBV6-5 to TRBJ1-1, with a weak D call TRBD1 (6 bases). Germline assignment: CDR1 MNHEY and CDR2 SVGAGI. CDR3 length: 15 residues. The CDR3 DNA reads TGTGCCAACAGTTACCAGGGACACCAGAATACTGAAGCTTTCTTT. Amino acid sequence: CANSYQGHQNTEAFF.

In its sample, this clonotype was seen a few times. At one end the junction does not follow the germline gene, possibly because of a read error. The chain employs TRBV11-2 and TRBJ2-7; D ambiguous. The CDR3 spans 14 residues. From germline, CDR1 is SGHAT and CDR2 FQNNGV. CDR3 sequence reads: CANSLVSNSYEQYF. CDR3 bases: TGTGCCAATAGCTTAGTCTCAAACTCCTACGAGCAGTACTTT. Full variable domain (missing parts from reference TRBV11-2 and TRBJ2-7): EAGVAQSPRYKIIEKRQSVAFWCNPISGHATLYWYQQILGQGPKLLIQFQNNGVVDDSQLPKDRFSAERLKGVDSTLKIQPAKLEDSAVYLCANSLVSNSYEQYFGPGTRLTVT.

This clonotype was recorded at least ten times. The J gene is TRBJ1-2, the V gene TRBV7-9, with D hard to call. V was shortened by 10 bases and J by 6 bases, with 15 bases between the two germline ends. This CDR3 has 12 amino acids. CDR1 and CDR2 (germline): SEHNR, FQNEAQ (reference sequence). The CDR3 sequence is CANGPGLDGYTF. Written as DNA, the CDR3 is TGTGCCAACGGGCCAGGCCTAGATGGCTACACCTTC.

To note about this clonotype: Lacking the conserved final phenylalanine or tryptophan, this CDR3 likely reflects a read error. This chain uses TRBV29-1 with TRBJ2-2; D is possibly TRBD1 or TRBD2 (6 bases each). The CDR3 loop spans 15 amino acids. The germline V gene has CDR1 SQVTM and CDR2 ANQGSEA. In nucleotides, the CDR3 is TGCAACGCGAAAAGGGGGGCGGATTTCACCGGGGAGCTGTTTTCT. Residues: CNAKRGADFTGELFS.

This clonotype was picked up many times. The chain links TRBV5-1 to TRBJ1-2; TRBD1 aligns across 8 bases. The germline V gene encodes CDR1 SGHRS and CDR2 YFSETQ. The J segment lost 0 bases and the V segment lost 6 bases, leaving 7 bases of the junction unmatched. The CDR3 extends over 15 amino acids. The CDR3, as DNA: TGCGCCAGCAATACCGGGACAGGTCCTAACTATGGCTACACCTTC. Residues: CASNTGTGPNYGYTF.

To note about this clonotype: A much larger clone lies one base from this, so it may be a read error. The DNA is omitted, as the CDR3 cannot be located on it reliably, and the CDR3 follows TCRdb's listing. The CDR3 loop reads CASSVGRGNTDASF. The chain combines TRBV2 with TRBJ1-1. The germline V gene has CDR1 SNHLY and CDR2 FYNNEI. The CDR3 region is 14 residues in length, termini included.

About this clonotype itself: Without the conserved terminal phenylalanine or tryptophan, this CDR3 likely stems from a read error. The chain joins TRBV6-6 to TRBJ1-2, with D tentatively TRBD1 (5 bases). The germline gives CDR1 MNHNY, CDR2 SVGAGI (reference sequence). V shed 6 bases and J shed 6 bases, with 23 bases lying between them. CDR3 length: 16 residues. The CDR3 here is CASRSLNAGGRDGYTL. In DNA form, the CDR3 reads TGTGCCAGCAGATCGCTAAACGCGGGGGGGAGAGATGGCTACACCTTG.

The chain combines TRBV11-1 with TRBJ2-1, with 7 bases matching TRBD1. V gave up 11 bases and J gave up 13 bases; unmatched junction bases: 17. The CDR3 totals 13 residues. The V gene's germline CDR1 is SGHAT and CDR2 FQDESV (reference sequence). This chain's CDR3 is CARGLHRGRDQFF. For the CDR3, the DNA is TGTGCCCGCGGCTTACACAGGGGACGGGATCAGTTCTTC.

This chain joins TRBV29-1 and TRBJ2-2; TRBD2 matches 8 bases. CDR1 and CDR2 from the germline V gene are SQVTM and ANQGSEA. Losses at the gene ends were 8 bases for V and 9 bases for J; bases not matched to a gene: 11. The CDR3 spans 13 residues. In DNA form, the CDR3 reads TGCAGCACCCGGGACGGGAGGGCCAGGGAGCTGTTTTTT. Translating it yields CSTRDGRARELFF.

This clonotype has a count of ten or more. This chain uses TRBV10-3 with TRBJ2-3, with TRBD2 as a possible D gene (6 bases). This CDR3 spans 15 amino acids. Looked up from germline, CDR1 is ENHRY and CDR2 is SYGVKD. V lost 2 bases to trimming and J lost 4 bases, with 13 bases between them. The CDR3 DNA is TGTGCCATCAGTGAGCCTAATAGCGGCCCAGATACGCAGTATTTT. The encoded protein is CAISEPNSGPDTQYF.

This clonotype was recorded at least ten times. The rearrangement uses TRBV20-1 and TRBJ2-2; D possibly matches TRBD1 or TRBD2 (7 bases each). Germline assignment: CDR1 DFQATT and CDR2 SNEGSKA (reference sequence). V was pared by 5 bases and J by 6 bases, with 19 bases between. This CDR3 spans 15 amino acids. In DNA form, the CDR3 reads TGCAGTGCTTCCGCCCGCAGGGGGGGGGCCGGGGAGCTGTTTTTT. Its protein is CSASARRGGAGELFF.

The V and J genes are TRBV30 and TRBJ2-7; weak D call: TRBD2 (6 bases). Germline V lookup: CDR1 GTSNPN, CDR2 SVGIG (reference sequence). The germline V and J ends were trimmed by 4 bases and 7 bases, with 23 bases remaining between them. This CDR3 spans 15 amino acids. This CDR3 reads CAWNHTGRGTWEQYF. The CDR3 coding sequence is TGTGCCTGGAATCATACGGGTCGGGGGACGTGGGAGCAGTACTTC. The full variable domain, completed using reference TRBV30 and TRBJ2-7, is SQTIHQWPATLVQPVGSPLSLECTVEGTSNPNLYWYRQAAGRGLQLLFYSVGIGQISSEVPQNLSASRPQDRQFILSSKKLLLSDSGFYLCAWNHTGRGTWEQYFGPGTRLTVT.

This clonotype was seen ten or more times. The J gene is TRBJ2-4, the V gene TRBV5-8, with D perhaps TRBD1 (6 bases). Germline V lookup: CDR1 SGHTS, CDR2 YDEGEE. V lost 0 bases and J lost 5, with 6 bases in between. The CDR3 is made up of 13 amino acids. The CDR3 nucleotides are TGTGCCAGCAGCTTGGACAGGGAAAACATTCAGTACTTC. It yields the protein CASSLDRENIQYF.

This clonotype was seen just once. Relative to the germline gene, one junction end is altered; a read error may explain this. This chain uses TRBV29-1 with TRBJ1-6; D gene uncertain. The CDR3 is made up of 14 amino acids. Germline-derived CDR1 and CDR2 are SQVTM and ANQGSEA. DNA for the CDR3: TGCAGCGCCAGGAGAGGGTGGGATAATTTACCCCTCCAATTT. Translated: CSARRGWDNLPLQF.